The clone carrying this T cell receptor beta chain was seen more than once but under ten times. The antigen remains undetermined. Sequencing was limited to surgery cases with top T cell transcript signatures in brain tissue. At least one anti-epileptic drug was given before surgery. Only in-frame clones appear in the TCRdb table, and some are missing; sequencing was by immunoSEQ multiplex PCR. Among approximately 7,800 clones listed, roughly 73% were seen once. The V gene's germline CDR1 is MNHEY and CDR2 SMNVEV (reference sequence). The CDR3 consists of 18 residues. V was clipped by 5 bases and J by 3 bases; unmatched bases: 10. The sample originates from a study of brain T cells in children with intractable seizures. The study's findings and limits: Clones missing pre-surgery may reflect undersampling of that blood sample. Among the top 50 brain clones were public and private clonotypes. Patients' HCMV serostatus was unknown; virus specificity rests on CDR3 similarity alone.

The source of this sequence is a boy in the first two years of life with tuberous sclerosis and intractable seizures. This rearrangement joins TRBV27 to TRBJ2-3, with 14 positions matching TRBD2. The source was resected brain tissue, collected at surgery. Written as DNA, the CDR3 is TGTGCCAGCAGTAGCATGGGACTAGCGGGGGAGTGGACAGATACGCAGTATTTT. This gives the protein CASSSMGLAGEWTDTQYF.